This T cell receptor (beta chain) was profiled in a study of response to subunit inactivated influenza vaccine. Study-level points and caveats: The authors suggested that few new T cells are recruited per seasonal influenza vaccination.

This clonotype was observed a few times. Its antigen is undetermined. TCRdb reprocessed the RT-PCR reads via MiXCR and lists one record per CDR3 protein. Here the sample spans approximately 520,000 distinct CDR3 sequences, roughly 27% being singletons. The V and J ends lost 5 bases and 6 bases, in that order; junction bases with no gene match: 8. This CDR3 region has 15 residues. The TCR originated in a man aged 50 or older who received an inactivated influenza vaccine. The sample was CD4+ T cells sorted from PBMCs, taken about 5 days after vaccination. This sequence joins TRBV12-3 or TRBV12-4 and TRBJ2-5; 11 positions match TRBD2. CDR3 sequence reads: CASSLSGGAVKTQYF. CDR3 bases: TGTGCCAGCAGTCTTAGCGGGGGGGCAGTGAAGACCCAGTACTTC.